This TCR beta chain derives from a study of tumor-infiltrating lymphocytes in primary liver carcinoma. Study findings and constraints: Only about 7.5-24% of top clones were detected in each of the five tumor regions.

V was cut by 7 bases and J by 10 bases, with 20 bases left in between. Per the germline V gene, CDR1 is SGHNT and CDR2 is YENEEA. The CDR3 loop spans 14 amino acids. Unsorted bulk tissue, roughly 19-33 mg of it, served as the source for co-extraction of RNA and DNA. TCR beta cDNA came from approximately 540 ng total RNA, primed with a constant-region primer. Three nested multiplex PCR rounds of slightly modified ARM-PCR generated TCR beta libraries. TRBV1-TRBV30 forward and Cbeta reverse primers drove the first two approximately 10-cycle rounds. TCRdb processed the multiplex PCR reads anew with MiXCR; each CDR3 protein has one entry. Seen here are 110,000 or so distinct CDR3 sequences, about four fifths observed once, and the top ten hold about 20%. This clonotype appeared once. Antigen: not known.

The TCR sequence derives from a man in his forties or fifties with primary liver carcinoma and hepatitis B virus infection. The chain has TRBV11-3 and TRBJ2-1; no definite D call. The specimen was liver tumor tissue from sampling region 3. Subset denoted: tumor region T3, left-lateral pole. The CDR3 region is CASNLEGGNGEQFF. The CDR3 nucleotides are TGTGCCAGCAACTTGGAAGGTGGGAATGGGGAGCAGTTCTTC.